The 30 T cell receptor beta chains below were found in one sample sequenced in a study of blood T cell repertoires in COVID-19. Sequencing used immunoSEQ multiplex PCR; TCRdb keeps in-frame clones, though not all of them. The sample gives 350,000 to 450,000 clones, around nine tenths of which show up once; 1.7% is in the top ten. Sequenced: PBMCs or T cells enriched from blood (not recorded which). The origin of the receptors is a woman aged 25 to 39 who had recovered from COVID-19.

This clone came up once. The chain recombines TRBV29-1 with TRBJ2-2; 8 positions match TRBD1. Germline-derived CDR1 and CDR2 are SQVTM and ANQGSEA. Trimming cost V 1 base and J 4 bases; bases outside gene matches: 5. This CDR3 has 15 amino acids. The CDR3 sequence: CSVEGTGSSTGELFF. As DNA, the CDR3 is TGCAGCGTTGAAGGGACAGGGTCGAGCACCGGGGAGCTGTTTTTT.

The chain employs TRBV27 and TRBJ2-2; 7 nucleotides line up with TRBD1. This CDR3 is built from 13 residues. Germline loops: CDR1 MNHEY, CDR2 SMNVEV (reference sequence). The junction had 4 bases not matched to a gene; V was cut back by 6 bases and J by 6 bases. CDR3 residues: CASRTGAAGELFF. The DNA for the CDR3 is TGTGCCAGCAGAACAGGGGCCGCCGGGGAGCTGTTTTTT.

The rearrangement joins TRBV6-2 or TRBV6-3 to TRBJ2-7, with a tentative D call TRBD1 (5 bases). CDR3 length: 15 residues. Trimming pared 0 bases from V and 7 bases from J, leaving 16 bases between. CDR1 is MNHEY, CDR2 SVGEGT, per germline. The CDR3, as DNA: TGTGCCAGCAGTTACTCGAGCAGGGCATTTGGAGAGCAGTACTTC. This sequence encodes CASSYSSRAFGEQYF.

The rearrangement joins TRBV7-9 to TRBJ1-5; 8 nucleotides match TRBD1. This CDR3 contains 16 residues. V was clipped by 5 bases and J by 0 bases; unmatched bases: 6. CDR1 and CDR2 from the germline V gene are SEHNR and FQNEAQ (reference sequence). The CDR3 coding sequence is TGTGCCAGCAGCATGGACAGGGAGAATAGCAATCAGCCCCAGCATTTT. It translates to CASSMDRENSNQPQHF.

This clone was seen more than once but under ten times. The gene calls are TRBV18 and TRBJ2-5; 8 bases fit TRBD2. The V and J ends lost 0 bases and 8 bases, in that order; junction bases with no gene match: 14. Germline V gene lookup returns CDR1 KGHSH and CDR2 LQKENI. This CDR3 is built from 17 residues. In DNA, the CDR3 is TGTGCCAGCTCACCACCTCTCCCGGGACTAGAAAAGAGAACCCAGTACTTC. Its translation: CASSPPLPGLEKRTQYF.

This rearrangement joins TRBV15 to TRBJ2-1; D perhaps matches TRBD1 (6 bases). Trimming cost V 3 bases and J 3 bases, with 15 bases left between them. The CDR3 sequence is 16 residues long. From germline, CDR1 is LNHNV and CDR2 YYDKDF (reference sequence). Here the CDR3 DNA reads TGTGCCACCAGCAGGTTTACAGGGCCTAGCTACAATGAGCAGTTCTTC. Amino acids: CATSRFTGPSYNEQFF.

The chain carries TRBV7-2 and TRBJ1-1; D is ambiguous. The CDR3 is 13 residues long. Trimming stripped 2 bases from V and 10 bases from J, with 14 bases between. Germline V lookup: CDR1 SGHTA, CDR2 FQGNSA. The CDR3 bases are TGTGCCAGCAGCTTACAGCGGGAGATGAGAGCTTTCTTT. Encoded protein: CASSLQREMRAFF.

This clone was recorded a few times. The chain links TRBV9 to TRBJ1-6, with 7 bases fitting TRBD1. Germline V CDR1 and CDR2: SGDLS, YYNGEE. The V gene end was trimmed by 3 bases and the J gene end by 4 bases; junction bases not matched to a gene: 1. The CDR3 contains 14 residues. CDR3 DNA sequence: TGTGCCAGCAGCGAGGGACAGTATAATTCACCCCTCCACTTT. This gives the protein CASSEGQYNSPLHF.

The genes are TRBV4-2 and TRBJ1-1; possibly TRBD1 for D (6 bases). The CDR3 is 17 amino acids. Between the trimmed V and J ends, which lost 1 base and 0 bases, there was a span of 15 bases. Looked up from germline, CDR1 is LGHNA and CDR2 is YNFKEQ. The CDR3 coding sequence is TGTGCCAGCAGCCAAGTCGCGCGGGGGGCAATGAACACTGAAGCTTTCTTT. It yields the protein CASSQVARGAMNTEAFF.

CDR3 region: CASSKGLAGGQETQYF. In DNA form, the CDR3 reads TGCGCCAGCAGCAAGGGACTAGCGGGGGGGCAAGAGACCCAGTACTTC. V gene TRBV4-3 combines with J gene TRBJ2-5; TRBD2 agrees at 16 bases. The germline V gene encodes CDR1 LGHNA and CDR2 YSLEER. The junction had 2 bases not matched to a gene; V was cut back by 5 bases and J by 2 bases. The CDR3 is made up of 16 amino acids.

The rearrangement uses TRBV18 and TRBJ2-7, with 9 bases that match TRBD1. The CDR3 has 16 residues. The germline V gene encodes CDR1 KGHSH and CDR2 LQKENI. The V gene end was trimmed by 6 bases and the J gene end by 0 bases; junction bases not matched to a gene: 9. The CDR3 here is CASSPGTGNPSYEQYF. The CDR3 nucleotides read TGTGCCAGCTCCCCCGGGACAGGGAATCCCTCCTACGAGCAGTACTTC.

The rearrangement joins TRBV27 to TRBJ1-5, with 7 bases that match TRBD1. The junction had 15 bases not matched to a gene; V was cut back by 6 bases and J by 4 bases. The CDR3 has 17 amino acids. Germline loops: CDR1 MNHEY, CDR2 SMNVEV (reference sequence). The CDR3 is CASSTIRDRLSNQPQHF. Here the CDR3 DNA reads TGTGCCAGCAGCACTATCCGGGACAGACTTTCGAATCAGCCCCAGCATTTT.

The J gene is TRBJ2-2, the V gene TRBV2; D is possibly TRBD1 (5 bases). CDR1 and CDR2 (germline): SNHLY, FYNNEI. The CDR3 is 14 amino acids. V gave up 5 bases and J gave up 3 bases, with 10 bases separating them. This CDR3 reads CASSRRDYTGELFF. The CDR3 DNA reads TGTGCCAGCAGTCGCAGGGATTACACCGGGGAGCTGTTTTTT.

This chain connects TRBV5-4 to TRBJ1-6; 7 bases agree with TRBD1. The CDR3 extends over 15 amino acids. The germline V gene has CDR1 SGHNT and CDR2 YYREEE (reference sequence). V trimming: 4 bases; J trimming: 9 bases; junction bases outside the gene matches: 10. The CDR3 sequence is CASSLQTGIFSPLHF. The CDR3 DNA sequence: TGTGCCAGCAGCCTACAGACAGGGATTTTTTCACCCCTCCACTTT.

Concerning this clone itself: Other DNA variants within this sample encode the same CDR3. The chain recombines TRBV9 with TRBJ1-1, with unresolved D. The CDR3 runs to 14 residues. Germline CDR1 is SGDLS and CDR2 is YYNGEE. Trimming stripped 0 bases from V and 1 base from J, with 7 bases between. In DNA form, the CDR3 reads TGTGCCAGCAGCGTAGCTTCAGGGAACACTGAAGCTTTCTTT. Protein product: CASSVASGNTEAFF.

The chain recombines TRBV7-6 with TRBJ1-2; D is ambiguous. CDR3 length: 16 amino acids. Germline V lookup: CDR1 SGHVS, CDR2 FNYEAQ. Trimming cost V 5 bases and J 4 bases, with 20 bases left between them. This CDR3 reads CASSHTPNPGAYGYTF. CDR3 in DNA: TGTGCCAGCAGCCATACGCCTAATCCGGGAGCCTATGGCTACACCTTC.

In DNA form, the CDR3 reads TGTGCCAGCAGCTTAGTAGTGGCCGGGAGATATAATTCACCCCTCCACTTT. Its protein product is CASSLVVAGRYNSPLHF. V is TRBV7-9 and J is TRBJ1-6; no definite D call. CDR1 and CDR2 (germline): SEHNR, FQNEAQ (reference sequence). V was cut by 1 base and J by 4 bases, with 14 bases left in between. The CDR3 length is 17 residues.

This sequence joins TRBV23-1 and TRBJ2-7; the D gene is possibly TRBD1 (5 bases). TRBV23-1 is identified as an open reading frame with a role that is uncertain. Trimming cost V 11 bases and J 2 bases, with 16 bases left between them. The CDR3 has 13 residues. The CDR3 protein is CALPGFFPYEQYF. The CDR3 DNA sequence: TGCGCCCTCCCAGGGTTTTTTCCCTACGAGCAGTACTTC.

The chain carries TRBV5-4 and TRBJ2-7; 7 bases are shared with TRBD1. The germline V gene encodes CDR1 SGHNT and CDR2 YYREEE (reference sequence). The CDR3 loop spans 14 amino acids. V gave up 4 bases and J gave up 4 bases; unmatched junction bases: 8. CDR3 coding DNA: TGTGCCAGCAGCGTAACGGGACAGAAATACGAGCAGTACTTC. Translating it yields CASSVTGQKYEQYF.

The chain links TRBV30 to TRBJ1-2; TRBD1 matches at 7 bases. Germline V gives CDR1 GTSNPN, CDR2 SVGIG (reference sequence). V dropped 2 bases and J dropped 12; count of bases not matched to a gene: 12. CDR3 length: 13 residues. CDR3 residues: CAWSYRTGAANTF. The CDR3, as DNA: TGTGCCTGGAGTTACAGAACAGGGGCCGCCAACACCTTC. The full variable domain, completed using reference TRBV30 and TRBJ1-2, is SQTIHQWPATLVQPVGSPLSLECTVEGTSNPNLYWYRQAAGRGLQLLFYSVGIGQISSEVPQNLSASRPQDRQFILSSKKLLLSDSGFYLCAWSYRTGAANTFGSGTRLTVV.

This clone has a single count. The J gene is TRBJ1-4, the V gene TRBV5-1; TRBD1 is a possible D gene (5 bases). CDR1 SGHRS and CDR2 YFSETQ come from the germline V gene. The CDR3 loop spans 14 amino acids. Trimming took 5 bases from V and 7 from J, leaving 15 bases between them. This chain's CDR3 is CASSAGSQGEKLFF. The CDR3, as DNA: TGCGCCAGCAGTGCCGGGTCCCAGGGTGAAAAACTGTTTTTT.

The chain joins TRBV14 to TRBJ1-2; 8 positions agree with TRBD1. V was pared by 5 bases and J by 3 bases, with 14 bases of the junction left unmatched. This CDR3 has 17 residues. CDR1 and CDR2 from the germline V gene are SGHDN and FVKESK. The CDR3 region is CASSGPDRAPLHYGYTF. The CDR3 DNA is TGTGCCAGCAGCGGCCCGGACAGGGCGCCTCTCCACTATGGCTACACCTTC.

The chain couples TRBV2 to TRBJ1-1; D might be TRBD1 (5 bases). Germline assignment: CDR1 SNHLY and CDR2 FYNNEI. There are 14 residues in the CDR3. Trimming removed 7 bases from V and 3 bases from J, with 15 bases in between. Written as DNA, the CDR3 is TGTGCCAGCACCCTCAAAAGGGGCTACACTGAAGCTTTCTTT. This codes for CASTLKRGYTEAFF.

In DNA form, the CDR3 reads TGCGCCAGCAGCTTCGGAAGGGGCTCTGGAAACACCATATATTTT. Protein: CASSFGRGSGNTIYF. V is TRBV5-1 and J is TRBJ1-3; tentatively, D is TRBD1 (5 bases). This CDR3 is built from 15 residues. CDR1 is SGHRS, CDR2 YFSETQ, per germline. The V gene lost 2 bases and the J gene lost 0 bases, with 9 bases spanning the gap.

The chain employs TRBV2 and TRBJ2-1; weak D call: TRBD2 (6 bases). The CDR3 runs to 15 residues. Per the germline V gene, CDR1 is SNHLY and CDR2 is FYNNEI. V was shortened by 3 bases and J by 5 bases, with 14 bases between the two germline ends. The CDR3 sequence is CASSDSGPGDNEQFF. The CDR3 coding sequence is TGTGCCAGCAGTGACTCCGGGCCGGGGGACAATGAGCAGTTCTTC.

V is TRBV6-5 and J is TRBJ1-4; 11 bases line up with TRBD1. There are 14 residues in the CDR3. CDR1 and CDR2 from the germline V gene are MNHEY and SVGAGI. V lost 4 bases, J lost 8 bases, and 3 bases stayed unmatched. The CDR3 DNA sequence: TGTGCCAGCAGTTCCAGGACAGGGGGCGAAAAACTGTTTTTT. This translates into CASSSRTGGEKLFF.

The chain has TRBV5-1 and TRBJ2-2; 10 bases fit TRBD1. J lost 8 bases, V lost 0 bases, and 4 bases had no gene match. Per the germline V gene, CDR1 is SGHRS and CDR2 is YFSETQ. The CDR3 sequence is 15 residues long. CDR3 sequence: CASSLGQGARGELFF. The DNA for the CDR3 is TGCGCCAGCAGCTTGGGACAGGGGGCAAGAGGGGAGCTGTTTTTT.

The rearrangement joins TRBV7-9 to TRBJ2-7; 8 bases map to TRBD1. V shed 6 bases, J shed 3 bases, and the junction held 10 bases outside the gene matches. The CDR3 is 15 residues long. Germline V lookup: CDR1 SEHNR, CDR2 FQNEAQ (reference sequence). CDR3 DNA: TGTGCCAGCAGTAACACCGGGACAGGTCGCTACGAGCAGTACTTC. It is translated as CASSNTGTGRYEQYF.

The V call is TRBV27, the J call TRBJ2-5; tentative D call: TRBD2 (6 bases). Germline CDR1 MNHEY, CDR2 SMNVEV (reference sequence). This CDR3 has 15 amino acids. V shed 6 bases and J shed 3 bases, with 17 bases lying between them. The CDR3 DNA is TGTGCCAGCAGGGCCCTGGGGGAGGCGAAAGAGACCCAGTACTTC. It encodes CASRALGEAKETQYF.

V is TRBV4-1 and J is TRBJ1-5; no definite D call. This CDR3 spans 13 amino acids. V dropped 1 base and J dropped 6 bases, with 7 bases sitting between them. Germline CDR1 and CDR2: MGHRA and YSYEKL. CDR3 sequence: CASSQGGGQPQHF. CDR3 coding DNA: TGCGCCAGCAGCCAAGGGGGAGGTCAGCCCCAGCATTTT.